This T cell receptor beta chain was captured in a study of blood T cell repertoires in COVID-19. In the study overall: The United States, Italy and Spain supplied acute and convalescent COVID-19 samples. Sample material is recorded as cDNA or gDNA derived from T cells, B-cell-depleted T cells, or PBMCs.

The CDR3 loop spans 17 amino acids. V trimming: 1 base; J trimming: 10 bases; junction bases outside the gene matches: 14. The germline gives CDR1 SGDLS, CDR2 YYNGEE. Original processing methods: Reference gene primers were amplified, and this amplification served to estimate nucleated cell counts. The method was immunoSEQ multiplex PCR; TCRdb's version includes in-frame clones alone and lacks a portion of them. V and J calls plus clone size are reproduced from that table; the DNA served to infer D and trimming. The sample lists about 250,000 clones; just over 85% were seen once. The chain links TRBV9 to TRBJ2-1; 10 bases fit TRBD2. The receptor was isolated from a man at least 80 years old with acute or convalescent COVID-19. The sequenced material came from peripheral blood. The CDR3 here is CASSVRRELAGQSEQFF. The CDR3 DNA is TGTGCCAGCAGCGTAAGGCGTGAACTAGCGGGGCAAAGCGAGCAGTTCTTC. Full variable domain (outside the CDR3, taken from reference TRBV9 and TRBJ2-1): DSGVTQTPKHLITATGQRVTLRCSPRSGDLSVYWYQQSLDQGLQFLIQYYNGEERAKGNILERFSAQQFPDLHSELNLSSLELGDSALYFCASSVRRELAGQSEQFFGPGTRLTVL.